Presented here are 4 T cell receptor beta chains from one specimen sequenced in a study of Ad26.COV2.S vaccination and SARS-CoV-2 variants. The sample's treatment: some 20 received Ad26.COV2.S at low or high dose, single or two shots; roughly 5 received placebo; per-sample allocation not given. Sampling happened 63 days after the first vaccine or placebo injection. Clones were sequenced by immunoSEQ multiplex PCR, and TCRdb holds only the in-frame ones, with some missing. There are some 330,000 clones in the sample; 85% to 90% occur only once, and about 5% lies in the top ten. The sequenced sample was peripheral blood, obtained in a trial of Ad26.COV2.S vaccine versus placebo. Receptors originate from a person aged 18-65 years who received the Ad26.COV2.S COVID-19 vaccine or a placebo.

In this sample, this clone turned up once. The V and J genes are TRBV29-1 and TRBJ2-3; D not certain. The CDR3 is made up of 12 amino acids. Trimming pared 2 bases from V and 0 bases from J, leaving 3 bases between. Per the germline V gene, CDR1 is SQVTM and CDR2 is ANQGSEA. This CDR3 reads CSVEFSTDTQYF. CDR3 coding DNA: TGCAGCGTTGAATTTAGCACAGATACGCAGTATTTT.

The chain employs TRBV7-2 and TRBJ2-5; the D gene is possibly TRBD2 (6 bases). The V and J ends lost 6 bases and 9 bases respectively, with 14 bases between them. This CDR3 has 12 amino acids. CDR1 is SGHTA, CDR2 FQGNSA, per germline. The CDR3: CASRSGSHPQYF. Here the CDR3 DNA reads TGTGCCAGCAGAAGCGGGTCCCATCCCCAGTACTTC.

This rearrangement joins TRBV27 to TRBJ1-2; TRBD1 is a possible D gene (5 bases). Germline CDR1 and CDR2: MNHEY and SMNVEV (reference sequence). This CDR3 has 15 amino acids. V shed 5 bases and J shed 8 bases, with 21 bases lying between them. The CDR3 sequence is CASSPGSPGYWGYTF. The CDR3 DNA reads TGTGCCAGCAGTCCGGGCAGCCCAGGGTATTGGGGCTACACCTTC.

This chain uses TRBV4-1 with TRBJ2-3; D gene unclear. The CDR3 extends over 18 amino acids. Germline CDR1 and CDR2: MGHRA and YSYEKL. V dropped 1 base and J dropped 2 bases, with 19 bases sitting between them. This chain's CDR3 is CASSQVARVVTSTDTQYF. The CDR3 nucleotides are TGCGCCAGCAGCCAAGTTGCCAGAGTAGTTACCTCCACAGATACGCAGTATTTT.